This TCR beta chain was sequenced in a study of CD8 T cells in Susac syndrome. CD8+ and CD4+ T cells were negatively isolated; TEMRA cells were FACS-enriched. With respect to this clonotype: As yet, its antigen is unknown.

The CDR3 is made up of 14 amino acids. With 7 bases removed from V and 4 bases from J, the gap between germline ends came to 11 bases. With random hexamers, 0.5 to 1 ug RNA was reverse transcribed. The amplification used immunoSEQ multiplex PCR on TCR beta CDR3; it spanned 54 Vbeta and 13 Jbeta. TCRdb passed the immunoSEQ multiplex PCR reads through MiXCR, listing each CDR3 protein once. The table has tens of thousands of distinct CDR3 sequences, around nine tenths seen once. Study-level points and caveats: Only a relatively small number of individuals were included in the TCR sequencing and HLA analysis.

The chain links TRBV12-3 or TRBV12-4 to TRBJ1-6; a weak D match, TRBD1 (5 bases). The source material was CD8+ T cells from PBMCs. The TCR sequence derives from a human donor in good health. The CDR3 DNA reads as TGTGCCAGCACCCCCGGGGGTTATAATTCACCCCTCCACTTT. Its protein is CASTPGGYNSPLHF.